Listed here are 7 T cell receptor beta chains from one sample, sequenced in a study of OX40 agonist ivuxolimab in advanced cancers. The table came from immunoSEQ multiplex PCR; TCRdb's copy has only in-frame clones and leaves some out. The sample has 7,500 to 9,500 clones, over 60% seen once. The source material was CD4+ or CD8+ T cells sorted from blood, sampled in a trial of the OX40 agonist ivuxolimab. Receptors were obtained from an adult with an advanced solid tumor such as melanoma, head and neck, liver or kidney cancer.

This clone was detected a few times. It differs at one base from a far larger clone, so likely a read error. This chain connects TRBV4-2 to TRBJ2-7, with TRBD1 matching 7 bases. CDR3 length: 15 residues. V was clipped by 5 bases and J by 5 bases; unmatched bases: 12. Per the germline V gene, CDR1 is LGHNA and CDR2 is YNFKEQ. CDR3 in DNA: TGTGCCAGCAGCGGGGGTCAAGGGGGCAGGGACGAGCAGTACTTC. It codes for CASSGGQGGRDEQYF.

This clone came up a few times. V usage is TRBV7-6 and J usage is TRBJ2-3; 8 bases line up with TRBD1. The germline CDR1 and CDR2 sequences are SGHVS and FNYEAQ. The CDR3 is 16 amino acids. The V and J ends lost 4 bases and 1 base, in that order; junction bases with no gene match: 7. The CDR3 DNA follows: TGTGCCAGCAGCTCACCCGGGACAGGAGGCACAGATACGCAGTATTTT. Amino acids: CASSSPGTGGTDTQYF.

In its sample, this clone was seen a few times. This chain links TRBV11-2 with TRBJ2-7, with TRBD2 matching over 8 bases. CDR3 length equals 16 residues. Germline V gene data show CDR1 as SGHAT and CDR2 as FQNNGV. Unmatched junction bases numbered 16, after V lost 5 bases and J lost 7 bases. In nucleotides, the CDR3 is TGTGCCAGCAGCCAAGATTCCGCGGGGGGACTGGGAGAGCAGTACTTC. Translated, it gives CASSQDSAGGLGEQYF. The variable domain in full, with the rest retrieved from reference TRBV11-2 and TRBJ2-7, is EAGVAQSPRYKIIEKRQSVAFWCNPISGHATLYWYQQILGQGPKLLIQFQNNGVVDDSQLPKDRFSAERLKGVDSTLKIQPAKLEDSAVYLCASSQDSAGGLGEQYFGPGTRLTVT.

The gene calls are TRBV11-1 and TRBJ2-5, with D uncertain. The CDR3 sequence is 13 residues long. The germline gives CDR1 SGHAT, CDR2 FQDESV (reference sequence). V dropped 4 bases and J dropped 4 bases, with 10 bases sitting between them. The CDR3 loop reads CASSSQNLETQYF. In DNA, the CDR3 is TGTGCCAGCAGCTCCCAAAACTTAGAGACCCAGTACTTC.

This clone was observed at least ten times. V and J are TRBV7-2 and TRBJ1-5, with D possibly being TRBD1 (5 bases). The CDR3 sequence is 16 residues long. Germline V gene data show CDR1 as SGHTA and CDR2 as FQGNSA. Trimming shortened V by 5 bases and J by 2 bases, and 16 bases separated the two germline ends. The CDR3 DNA follows: TGTGCCAGCAGCCTAGGGCCGGGGACGGGCAATCAGCCCCAGCATTTT. This translates into CASSLGPGTGNQPQHF.

The V and J genes are TRBV28 and TRBJ2-7, with no clear D. The CDR3 runs 13 residues. V lost 6 bases to trimming and J lost 3 bases, with 12 bases between them. Germline V gene data show CDR1 as MDHEN and CDR2 as SYDVKM. DNA of the CDR3: TGTGCCAGCAGGATTCCGGAGAGCTACGAGCAGTACTTC. Translating gives CASRIPESYEQYF.

The chain is built from TRBV20-1 and TRBJ2-7; perhaps D is TRBD1 or TRBD2 (5 bases each). In germline, CDR1 is DFQATT, CDR2 SNEGSKA (reference sequence). The V gene lost 6 bases and the J gene lost 5 bases, with 5 bases spanning the gap. The CDR3 has 9 residues. CDR3 sequence (DNA): TGCAGTGCGGGGGACGAGCAGTACTTC. The encoded protein is CSAGDEQYF.